A selection of T cell receptor beta chains follows, all from one sample in a study of blood T cell repertoires in COVID-19. The data were produced by immunoSEQ multiplex PCR, yet TCRdb's version contains in-frame clones alone and is incomplete. Here the sample spans 150,000 to 200,000 clones, roughly 80% being singletons. Input material: peripheral blood. The origin of the receptors is a human donor with acute or convalescent COVID-19. The donor label of this sample is uncertain. CDR3s include the opening cysteine and the closing phenylalanine or tryptophan. The D gene is left open where the match is weak. Some rows have no size entry. The others give once, few or many, or a class for an expanded clone.

v_gene	j_gene	abundance	d_gene	CDR3nt	CDR3aa
TRBV28	TRBJ1-2	-	-	TGTGCCAGCAGCTACCAAAACTATGGCTACACCTTC	CASSYQNYGYTF
TRBV5-4	TRBJ2-3	-	TRBD1	TGTGCCAGCAGCACCCGGGACAGGGTACCAGATACGCAGTATTTT	CASSTRDRVPDTQYF
TRBV30	TRBJ1-3	-	-	TGTGCCTACCACAGGGATTCGGAGAGAAACACCATATATTTT	CAYHRDSERNTIYF
TRBV28	TRBJ2-5	once	TRBD1	TGTGCCAGCAGTTTAGGGGGACAGCAAGAGACCCAGTACTTC	CASSLGGQQETQYF
TRBV4-1	TRBJ2-3	-	-	TGCGCCAGCAGCCTGGGGACATCAAGTCGGGCAGATACGCAGTATTTT	CASSLGTSSRADTQYF
TRBV7-9	TRBJ1-4	-	-	TGTGCCAGCAGCCTAACTACAGGGTATGAAAAACTGTTTTTT	CASSLTTGYEKLFF
TRBV11-3	TRBJ2-7	-	-	TGTGCCAGCAGCAAATCTACGGCTAGCGCATCCTACGAGCAGTACTTC	CASSKSTASASYEQYF
TRBV5-1	TRBJ2-1	-	TRBD1	TGCGCCAGCAGCCGGAGGCCCTTACAGGGGGACAATGAGCAGTTCTTC	CASSRRPLQGDNEQFF
TRBV3-1/TRBV3-2	TRBJ1-1	-	TRBD1	TGTGCCAGCAGCTCCCACAGGGGGCAGGCTTTCTTT	CASSSHRGQAFF
TRBV28	TRBJ2-7	-	-	TGTGCCAGCAGTTTATCCCTCCAAGCGCTCTCCTACGAGCAGTACTTC	CASSLSLQALSYEQYF
TRBV6-5	TRBJ2-7	-	TRBD2	TGTGCCAGCACCGGAGGGAGGGCAAGCTCCTACGAGCAGTACTTC	CASTGGRASSYEQYF
TRBV5-6	TRBJ2-7	-	-	TGTGCCAGCAGTTTTATCGGTTCCTACGAGCAGTACTTC	CASSFIGSYEQYF
TRBV28	TRBJ2-7	-	-	TGTGCCAGCAGTTTGCTCCGCAGAGAGCAGTACTTC	CASSLLRREQYF
TRBV2	TRBJ1-1	-	TRBD1	TGTGCCAGCGGGGGACAGTTGAACACTGAAGCTTTCTTT	CASGGQLNTEAFF
TRBV4-1	TRBJ1-2	once	TRBD1	TGCGCCAGCAGCCAAGATAACAGGGGAGGCTACACCTTC	CASSQDNRGGYTF
TRBV3-1/TRBV3-2	TRBJ2-1	-	-	TGTGCCAGCAGCCAAGCCAACAATGAGCAGTTCTTC	CASSQANNEQFF
TRBV7-2	TRBJ2-1	-	TRBD1	TGTGCCAGCAGATCAATACGGGACAGGGTTAATGATGAGCAGTTCTTC	CASRSIRDRVNDEQFF
TRBV28	TRBJ1-2	few	-	TGTGCCAGCAGGCCGACAGGCCGCTATGGCTACACCTTC	CASRPTGRYGYTF
TRBV4-2	TRBJ2-2	-	-	TGTGCCAGCAGCCAAGATAGGACTTCAACCATGAACACCGGGGAGCTGTTTTTT	CASSQDRTSTMNTGELFF
TRBV6-6	TRBJ1-1	-	-	TGTGCCAGCACCACCACGGGGGAAGCGTTTACTGAAGCTTTCTTT	CASTTTGEAFTEAFF
TRBV6-1	TRBJ2-3	-	-	TGTGCCAGCAGTGAAGGGGTGGCAGGCGCCACAGATACGCAGTATTTT	CASSEGVAGATDTQYF
TRBV3-1/TRBV3-2	TRBJ1-1	-	-	TGTGCCAGCAGCCAAGCCGGGACTTCAGCTTTCTTT	CASSQAGTSAFF
TRBV2	TRBJ2-7	-	TRBD1	TGTGCCAGCAGTGAAGCGAAACAGGGGCTCTCCTACGAGCAGTACTTC	CASSEAKQGLSYEQYF
TRBV29-1	TRBJ1-1	few	TRBD1	TGCAGCGTTGGTCGGGACAGGGGTGCGCAAGCTTTCTTT	CSVGRDRGAQAFF
TRBV6-1	TRBJ1-3	-	TRBD1	TGTGCCAGCAGCCGGACAGGTAGCTCTGGAAACACCATATATTTT	CASSRTGSSGNTIYF
TRBV21-1	TRBJ2-1	-	-	TGTGCCAGCAGCTCTCTTAGCGGGAGGGCCAATATTGATGAGCAGTTCTTC	CASSSLSGRANIDEQFF
TRBV28	TRBJ1-2	-	TRBD1	TGTGCCAGCAGTTCCTCCGGGACAGGGGACTATGGCTACACCTTC	CASSSSGTGDYGYTF